The clone carrying this T cell receptor (beta chain) was seen more than once but under ten times. This sample stems from a study of T cells in Graves' hyperthyroidism and ophthalmopathy. Researchers took RNA transcripts and amplified the TCR beta CDR3 regions from them. The TCR CDR3 was amplified in a first-round RT-PCR using the HTBI primer set. TCRdb passed the multiplex PCR reads through MiXCR, listing each CDR3 protein once. The table includes some 490,000 distinct CDR3 sequences, 20% to 25% detected once. This sequence originates from a woman in her 70s with Graves' ophthalmopathy. Sequences were obtained from blood.

The CDR3 DNA reads TGTGCCAGCAGTTTGGCACTAGCGGCCTACAATGAGCAGTTCTTC. It yields the protein CASSLALAAYNEQFF. The rearrangement links TRBV12-3 or TRBV12-4 to TRBJ2-1, with TRBD2 matching 8 bases. The CDR3 is 15 amino acids. Trimming took 3 bases from V and 2 from J; bases not matched to a gene: 3.